These 8 T cell receptor beta chains were sequenced from one sample in a study of blood T cell repertoires in COVID-19. Method: immunoSEQ multiplex PCR; TCRdb's copy keeps in-frame clones and lacks some. The data contain about 210,000 clones, approximately 85% of them singletons. Specimen: peripheral blood. The receptors here all came from a woman between 45 and 65 years old with active or convalescent COVID-19.

In this sample, this clone turned up a few times. V is TRBV10-3 and J is TRBJ2-3; a weak D match, TRBD1 (7 bases). V was clipped by 3 bases and J by 3 bases, with 16 bases between them. From germline, CDR1 is ENHRY and CDR2 SYGVKD. CDR3 length: 16 amino acids. The CDR3 sequence: CAISDSGQAGTDTQYF. CDR3 DNA: TGTGCCATCAGTGACTCCGGACAGGCGGGAACAGATACGCAGTATTTT.

The rearrangement uses TRBV28 and TRBJ1-2, with no clear D. The CDR3 length is 13 residues. Trimming took off 7 bases at V and 8 bases at J, with 17 bases between the two ends. Germline V gene data show CDR1 as MDHEN and CDR2 as SYDVKM. Here the CDR3 DNA reads TGTGCCAGCACTCCGAGCGGGATCGACGGCTACACCTTC. Translating gives CASTPSGIDGYTF.

J is TRBJ2-7 and V is TRBV24-1; D gene uncertain. V gave up 3 bases and J gave up 5 bases, with 4 bases separating them. Per germline, CDR1 KGHDR and CDR2 SFDVKD. CDR3 length: 11 amino acids. The CDR3 nucleotides read TGTGCCACCAGTGATAACAACGAGCAGTACTTC. The encoded protein is CATSDNNEQYF.

The rearrangement links TRBV21-1 to TRBJ2-7; the D segment call TRBD2 is taken from the table without a DNA check. TRBV21-1 is designated a pseudogene. The CDR3 consists of 16 residues. The CDR3, as DNA: TGTGCCAGCAGCAGATGGACTAGCGGGGGTTCCTACGAGCAGTACTTC. It translates to CASSRWTSGGSYEQYF.

The V call is TRBV5-5, the J call TRBJ1-6; 10 bases are shared with TRBD1. V shed 4 bases and J 7 bases; nucleotides not matched to a gene: 5. Germline V gene sequence: CDR1 SGHKS, CDR2 YYEKEE (reference sequence). The CDR3 spans 15 residues. The CDR3, as DNA: TGTGCCAGCAGCCCTGCGGGACAGGGGAATTCACCCCTCCACTTT. Its protein is CASSPAGQGNSPLHF.

The V gene is TRBV1, the J gene TRBJ2-1; the table calls TRBD2, which could not be checked here. TRBV1 is reported as a pseudogene. The CDR3 covers 15 residues. In DNA, the CDR3 is TGCACCAGCAGCCCGGACTTGATCCCTAACAATGAGCAGTTCTTC. Protein sequence: CTSSPDLIPNNEQFF.

This clone was found once. The chain has TRBV6-5 and TRBJ1-1; 7 bases line up with TRBD1. The CDR3 contains 13 residues. CDR1 MNHEY and CDR2 SVGAGI come from the germline V gene. Trimming took 7 bases from V and 2 from J; bases not matched to a gene: 4. The CDR3, as DNA: TGTGCCAGCAAGGGACAGACCAACACTGAAGCTTTCTTT. It yields the protein CASKGQTNTEAFF.

This chain connects TRBV9 to TRBJ2-1; TRBD2 matches at 9 bases. The CDR3 has 15 amino acids. CDR1 and CDR2 (germline): SGDLS, YYNGEE. Germline trimming cut 3 bases from V and 6 bases from J; bases unmatched to any gene: 7. CDR3 amino acids: CASSASSGSGNEQFF. The CDR3 nucleotides are TGTGCCAGCAGCGCCAGTAGCGGGAGTGGCAATGAGCAGTTCTTC.